Listed below are T cell receptor beta chains from one sample, sequenced in a study of blood T cell repertoires in COVID-19. Assay used: immunoSEQ multiplex PCR; TCRdb lists only in-frame clones, some missing. Of about 230,000 clones in the sample, approximately 80% were seen once. The material sequenced was peripheral blood. The receptors come from a woman aged 45-65 years with acute or convalescent COVID-19. The CDR3 runs from the conserved cysteine through the conserved F or W. D genes are given only for firm matches. Not every row has a clone size; where given, it reads once, few, many or a size class.

D | J | V | size | DNA | CDR3
TRBD2 | TRBJ2-2 | TRBV27 | . | TGTGCCAGCAGTCCCCCCGGGGGACTAAACACCGGGGAGCTGTTTTTT | CASSPPGGLNTGELFF
. | TRBJ1-5 | TRBV20-1 | few | TGCAGTGCTAGTGACCGAGGTCTTTATAGCAATCAGCCCCAGCATTTT | CSASDRGLYSNQPQHF
. | TRBJ1-1 | TRBV6-5 | . | TGTGCCAGCAGGAGGGGGTTAGATGAAGCTTTCTTT | CASRRGLDEAFF
TRBD2 | TRBJ2-1 | TRBV5-1 | . | TGCGCCAGCAGCTTGGGGCTAGCGGGAGGGGTCAATGAGCAGTTCTTC | CASSLGLAGGVNEQFF
. | TRBJ2-5 | TRBV11-2 | . | TGTGCCAGCAGCTTGTGGGGCAGCTTCTTAGAGACCCAGTACTTC | CASSLWGSFLETQYF
. | TRBJ2-4 | TRBV9 | . | TGTGCCAGCAGCGTAGCTACGGAAAACATTCAGTACTTC | CASSVATENIQYF
. | TRBJ1-2 | TRBV30 | . | TGTGCCTGGAGTGCCCTAAACTATGGCTACACCTTC | CAWSALNYGYTF
. | TRBJ1-6 | TRBV6-5 | . | TGTGCCAGCAGTAACGGACAGAATTCACCCCTCCACTTT | CASSNGQNSPLHF
. | TRBJ1-2 | TRBV30 | few | TGTGCCTGGAGTGTCTCAGGGCTTAACTATGGCTACACCTTC | CAWSVSGLNYGYTF
. | TRBJ1-3 | TRBV21-1 | . | TGTGCCAGCAGCAAGGGGGGGACCTCTGGAAACACCATATATTTT | CASSKGGTSGNTIYF
. | TRBJ2-1 | TRBV11-2 | few | TGTGCCAGCAGCTTAGATCCCCAGGGCGAGCAGTTCTTC | CASSLDPQGEQFF
. | TRBJ1-1 | TRBV25-1 | . | TGTGCCAGCAGCCCCACCCGGGGATGGGACACTGAAGCTTTCTTT | CASSPTRGWDTEAFF
TRBD2 | TRBJ2-1 | TRBV7-9 | once | TGTGCCAGCAGAACGGGGCTGGTAGCGGGAGGTCTGGATGAGCAGTTCTTC | CASRTGLVAGGLDEQFF
TRBD1 | TRBJ1-1 | TRBV19 | . | TGTGCCAGTAGGCGAGGGGGCATCGCTGAAGCTTTCTTT | CASRRGGIAEAFF
. | TRBJ2-5 | TRBV3-1/TRBV3-2 | . | TGTGCCAGCAGCCAAGAGTTGGAGGGTTGGGAGACCCAGTACTTC | CASSQELEGWETQYF
. | TRBJ2-7 | TRBV5-4 | . | TGTGCCAGCAGCTTGGTCGAGGGCTCCTACGAGCAGTACTTC | CASSLVEGSYEQYF
. | TRBJ2-1 | TRBV28 | once | TGTGCCAGCAGCACGTCTGGACAGAGGGAGTTCTTC | CASSTSGQREFF
. | TRBJ1-5 | TRBV12-3/TRBV12-4 | . | TGTGCCAGCAGGGCAGGGTATCAGCCCCAGCATTTT | CASRAGYQPQHF
. | TRBJ2-3 | TRBV30 | . | TGTGCCTGTCCACTAGCCACAGATACGCAGTATTTT | CACPLATDTQYF
TRBD1 | TRBJ1-2 | TRBV6-1 | once | TGTGCCAGCAATGAACAGGGGGCGAATGGCTACACCTTC | CASNEQGANGYTF
. | TRBJ1-1 | TRBV10-1 | . | TGCGCCAGCAGACCTACAGAGAACACTGAAGCTTTCTTT | CASRPTENTEAFF
. | TRBJ2-7 | TRBV10-3 | . | TGTGCCATCAGTGAGGAGCTCCTTTTTGGGCGTGAAGAGCAGTACTTC | CAISEELLFGREEQYF
. | TRBJ1-5 | TRBV4-2 | few | TGTGCCAGCAGCGCACAGGGAAATCAGCCCCAGCATTTT | CASSAQGNQPQHF
. | TRBJ2-1 | TRBV15 | . | TGTGCCACCAGCAGAGTCCAAAGCGGTTACAATGAGCAGTTCTTC | CATSRVQSGYNEQFF
. | TRBJ2-7 | TRBV28 | . | TGTGCCAGCAGTCTGACTCAAACCTACGAGCAGTACTTC | CASSLTQTYEQYF
. | TRBJ1-1 | TRBV5-1 | . | TGCGCCAGCAGCTCGGGAGGGGGAGAGAACACTGAAGCTTTCTTT | CASSSGGGENTEAFF
TRBD2 | TRBJ2-1 | TRBV27 | . | TGTGCCAGCCAAACGGGGGGGTCTTACAATGAGCAGTTCTTC | CASQTGGSYNEQFF